These 3 T cell receptor beta chains were all obtained from the same sample, sequenced in a study of graft-versus-host responses after intestinal transplantation. Measured with immunoSEQ multiplex PCR; TCRdb has only the in-frame clones, and not every one. This table holds about 85,000 clones, approximately 78% found once. Their antigen targets remain unknown. The specimen comprised unstimulated CD4+ T cells sorted from spleen or lymph node cells, sampled before intestinal transplant. The receptor source for this set is a human donor who received an intestinal transplant.

This clone was picked up a small number of times. The chain has TRBV2 and TRBJ2-7; 7 bases agree with TRBD1. With V trimmed by 2 bases and J by 2 bases, 3 bases remained unmatched. Germline V gene data show CDR1 as SNHLY and CDR2 as FYNNEI. This CDR3 contains 14 residues. The CDR3 DNA reads as TGTGCCAGCAGTGAACAGGGGGTTACCTACGAGCAGTACTTC. This gives the protein CASSEQGVTYEQYF.

The CDR3 region has the DNA TGTGCCAGCAGAACAGGGAGCTACGAGCAGTACTTC. Its translation: CASRTGSYEQYF. The genes are TRBV27 and TRBJ2-7, with a tentative D call TRBD1 (6 bases). V was cut by 6 bases and J by 3 bases, with 9 bases left in between. The CDR3 spans 12 residues. Per germline, CDR1 MNHEY and CDR2 SMNVEV (reference sequence).

The chain has TRBV28 and TRBJ1-5, with D tentatively TRBD1 (5 bases). The germline CDR1 and CDR2 sequences are MDHEN and SYDVKM. The length of the CDR3 is 13 residues. Trimming took off 6 bases at V and 6 bases at J, with 12 bases between the two ends. The CDR3 nucleotides are TGTGCCAGCAGCGGGGGTATGGGTCAGCCCCAGCATTTT. Translation gives CASSGGMGQPQHF.